The entry below describes one T cell receptor (beta chain). Its antigen is undetermined. The source of the sample is a study of radiotherapy plus CTLA-4 blockade in lung cancer. Overall study: Objective responses arose in over 15% of patients, and approximately 28% experienced disease control. Study results and limitations: Clones of tumor-derived TCRs expanded in blood after radiotherapy plus ipilimumab.

The J segment lost 2 bases and the V segment lost 1 base, leaving 2 bases of the junction unmatched. The CDR3 runs to 14 residues. Per germline, CDR1 SGHVS and CDR2 FQNEAQ. Clones were read by immunoSEQ multiplex PCR, and TCRdb kept only the in-frame ones, dropping some. The data contain tens of thousands of clones, around 72% of them seen just once; the ten biggest clones take up 3.5%. Ipilimumab CTLA-4 blockade and focal radiation were given to patients with chemo-refractory metastatic non-small-cell lung cancer. The rearrangement uses TRBV7-8 and TRBJ2-7; 7 bases map to TRBD2. The clonotype originates from a human donor with non-small cell lung cancer who had a complete response to radiotherapy plus ipilimumab. Sequencing used peripheral blood, obtained from a patient treated with radiotherapy plus ipilimumab. The CDR3 sequence is CASSLVGGAYEQYF. The DNA for the CDR3 is TGTGCCAGCAGCTTAGTTGGGGGGGCCTACGAGCAGTACTTC.